A selection of T cell receptor beta chains follows, all from one sample in a study of blood T cell repertoires in COVID-19. Sequencing was performed with immunoSEQ multiplex PCR; in TCRdb, only in-frame clones are kept and a portion is missing. This table has 180,000 or so clones, around 90% appearing once. Specimen: peripheral blood. These receptors all stem from a man between 50 and 59 years old with acute or convalescent COVID-19. Both conserved end residues are trimmed from each CDR3.

V gene	CDR3 protein
TRBV9	ASSSSGTGKEKLF
TRBV9	ASSVAASRRQETQY
TRBV6-2/TRBV6-3	ASSYLPGTGNEQF
TRBV27	ASSFGLASTGELF
TRBV27	ASSRGFREKLF
TRBV27	ASSFGTSGASDTQY
TRBV28	ASSSRWAGTSYEQY
TRBV3-1/TRBV3-2	ASSPSSGSKY
TRBV19	ASRLTGAGNYGYT
TRBV4-2	ASSHGDRGYQETQY
TRBV7-6	ASSLTSFGNTIY
TRBV7-9	ASSISGGGTDTQY
TRBV10-3	AISESPGGQGRSPLH
TRBV29-1	SVDPTSFYNEQF
TRBV2	ASFKGGWETQY
TRBV7-2	ASSFQSRGGDEKLF
TRBV5-1	ASSIDTSGDTQY
TRBV6-6	ASSPVQGDSNWGRNTGELF
TRBV18	ASSPPSRSTAVAEAF
TRBV27	ASSLSQGSEKLF
TRBV7-2	ASSLVLAGGPGDTQY
TRBV5-1	ASSSGVSGVNEQF
TRBV3-1/TRBV3-2	ASSHQGGNEQF
TRBV6-5	ASSPASDEQF
TRBV5-1	ASSPGSAADTQY
TRBV7-9	ASSLLAGGPNEQF
TRBV6-5	ASSSRGQGDYEQY
TRBV19	ASSRDKGWDEKLF
TRBV28	ASSYSGTGNTIY
TRBV2	ASSEGLAGYSNQPQH
TRBV28	ASSATDRYGYT
TRBV25-1	ASTGAGRETQY
TRBV28	ASSSTGTSYNEQF
TRBV6-5	ASRPRRTGGNGYT
TRBV28	ASNHRGSGANVLT
TRBV27	ASSLVAGLAGGQF
TRBV9	ASSVVGEGDTEAF
TRBV2	ASSQDSGADTQY
TRBV30	AWSVLGGGGSEQY
TRBV5-1	ASSLAIQWVNTEAF
TRBV18	ASSPWGLGNQPQH
TRBV27	ASSLGATSGGSYNEQF
TRBV11-1	ASSLSYRGGEQF
TRBV5-1	ASSLGQGAYEQY
TRBV2	ASSEGRTNYNSPLH
TRBV28	ASSLVGPEQY
TRBV29-1	SAGTSGNYEQY
TRBV6-5	ASSYSQGDTGELF